The subject of this entry is one T cell receptor beta chain. Its antigen is unidentified. The entry originates in a study of Ad26.COV2.S vaccination and SARS-CoV-2 variants. The CDR3 runs 14 residues. Germline V gene sequence: CDR1 MNHEY, CDR2 SMNVEV (reference sequence). V was cut by 4 bases and J by 5 bases, with 12 bases left in between. Sample treatment: around 19 received Ad26.COV2.S at low or high dose, single or two shots; roughly five received placebo; per-sample allocation not given. Day 63 after the first injection of vaccine or placebo was the sampling time. Produced via immunoSEQ multiplex PCR; TCRdb's table is partial and in-frame only. The data hold over 200,000 clones, with 88% observed a single time. Findings of the study overall: Spike-specific TCR breadth in vaccine recipients exceeded that seen in placebo recipients. Researchers cautioned that TCR breadth and depth analyses may have underestimated total T cell responses. Reportedly, after vaccination the spike-specific CD8+ and CD4+ T cell responses displayed substantial breadth. Placebo and vaccine recipients had non-spike TCR breadth that was similar.

The sequence was obtained from a person between 18 and 60 years old who received the Ad26.COV2.S COVID-19 vaccine or a placebo. The genes are TRBV27 and TRBJ2-1; D may correspond to TRBD1 or TRBD2 (7 bases each). Sequenced here: peripheral blood, sampled in a trial of Ad26.COV2.S vaccine versus placebo. Written as DNA, the CDR3 is TGTGCCAGCAGTTACAGGGGACTAAACAATGAGCAGTTCTTC. This sequence encodes CASSYRGLNNEQFF.